This TCR beta chain stems from a study of shared T cell receptors in the human thymus. CDR3 size: 15 residues. The germline V and J ends were trimmed by 6 bases and 7 bases, with 23 bases remaining between them. Germline V CDR1 and CDR2: SQVTM, ANQGSEA. The method was immunoSEQ multiplex PCR; TCRdb's version includes in-frame clones alone and lacks a portion of them. The sample shows approximately 580,000 clones, around 82% of them seen only once. The sample was also linked to a second study, of human thymus T cells. That source notes: Resections were taken during corrective heart surgery, and the thymus tissue came from these. Among thymic and blood repertoires, usage of V and J genes appeared biased. Reports from related research described highly overlapping thymic repertoires among unrelated individuals.

The receptor was isolated from a boy in the first two years of life with a congenital heart defect. The sequencing sample was made of thymocytes. This chain uses TRBV29-1 with TRBJ2-3; TRBD2 is a possible D gene (6 bases). CDR3 nucleotide sequence: TGCAGCGTACCAGTCCGGGACTCTCGCCGAAATACGCAGTATTTT. It encodes CSVPVRDSRRNTQYF.